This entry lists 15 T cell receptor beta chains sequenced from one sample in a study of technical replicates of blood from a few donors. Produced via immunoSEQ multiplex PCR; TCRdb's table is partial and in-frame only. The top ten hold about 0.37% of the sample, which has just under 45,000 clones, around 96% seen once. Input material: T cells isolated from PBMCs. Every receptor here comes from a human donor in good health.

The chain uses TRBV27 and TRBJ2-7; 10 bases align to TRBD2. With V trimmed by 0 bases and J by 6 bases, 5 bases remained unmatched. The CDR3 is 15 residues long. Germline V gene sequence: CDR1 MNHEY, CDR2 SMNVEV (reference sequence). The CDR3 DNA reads TGTGCCAGCAGTTTATCCCCAGCGGGAGGGCGCGAGCAGTACTTC. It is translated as CASSLSPAGGREQYF.

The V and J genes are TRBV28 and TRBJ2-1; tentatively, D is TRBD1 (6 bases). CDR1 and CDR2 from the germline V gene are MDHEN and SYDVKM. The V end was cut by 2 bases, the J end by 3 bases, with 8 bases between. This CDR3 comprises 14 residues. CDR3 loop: CASSLGTIYNEQFF. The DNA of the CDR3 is TGTGCCAGCAGTTTAGGGACAATCTACAATGAGCAGTTCTTC.

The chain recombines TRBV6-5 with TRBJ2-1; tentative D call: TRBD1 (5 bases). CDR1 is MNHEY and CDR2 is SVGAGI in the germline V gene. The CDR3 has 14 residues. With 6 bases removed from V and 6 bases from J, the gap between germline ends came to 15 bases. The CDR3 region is CASSAQAGRNEQFF. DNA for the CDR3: TGTGCCAGCAGCGCCCAGGCAGGGCGCAATGAGCAGTTCTTC.

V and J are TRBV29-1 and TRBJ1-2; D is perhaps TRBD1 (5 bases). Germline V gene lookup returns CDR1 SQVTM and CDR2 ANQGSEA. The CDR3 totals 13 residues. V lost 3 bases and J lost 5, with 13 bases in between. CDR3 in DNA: TGCAGCGTTGATAGCGGGACGGCTTATGGCTACACCTTC. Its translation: CSVDSGTAYGYTF.

The CDR3, as DNA: TGTGCCAGCAGCTCTAATGAAAAACTGTTTTTT. Protein: CASSSNEKLFF. The rearrangement links TRBV6-5 to TRBJ1-4; no clear D gene. V was clipped by 6 bases and J by 3 bases, with 2 bases between them. Germline CDR1 MNHEY, CDR2 SVGAGI. The CDR3 has 11 residues.

CDR3 sequence (DNA): TGCAGCGTTGATGTGACAGGAACCGGGGAGCTGTTTTTT. Residues: CSVDVTGTGELFF. V gene TRBV29-1 combines with J gene TRBJ2-2, with D possibly being TRBD1 (6 bases). Germline V CDR1 and CDR2: SQVTM, ANQGSEA. CDR3 length: 13 residues. Trimming pared 3 bases from V and 5 bases from J, leaving 10 bases between.

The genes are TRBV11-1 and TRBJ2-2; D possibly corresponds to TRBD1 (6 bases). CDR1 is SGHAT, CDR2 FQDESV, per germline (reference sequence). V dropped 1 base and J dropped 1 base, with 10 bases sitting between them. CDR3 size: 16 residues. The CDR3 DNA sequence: TGTGCCAGCAGCTTAGTAATGGGACAGAACACCGGGGAGCTGTTTTTT. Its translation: CASSLVMGQNTGELFF.

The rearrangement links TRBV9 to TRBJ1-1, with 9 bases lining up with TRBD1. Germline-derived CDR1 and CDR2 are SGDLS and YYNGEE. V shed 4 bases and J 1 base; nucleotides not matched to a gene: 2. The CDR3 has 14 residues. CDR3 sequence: CASSWDRENTEAFF. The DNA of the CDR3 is TGTGCCAGCAGCTGGGACAGGGAGAACACTGAAGCTTTCTTT.

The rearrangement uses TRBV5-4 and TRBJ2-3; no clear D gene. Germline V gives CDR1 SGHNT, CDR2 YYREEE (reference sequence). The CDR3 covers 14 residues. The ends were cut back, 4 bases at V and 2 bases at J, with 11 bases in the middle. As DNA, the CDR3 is TGTGCCAGCAGCCAGGCCGGTATCACAGATACGCAGTATTTT. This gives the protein CASSQAGITDTQYF.

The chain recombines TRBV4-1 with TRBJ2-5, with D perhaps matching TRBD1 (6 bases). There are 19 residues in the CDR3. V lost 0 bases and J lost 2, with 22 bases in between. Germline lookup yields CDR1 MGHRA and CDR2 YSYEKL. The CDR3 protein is CASSQDYGALLTGQETQYF. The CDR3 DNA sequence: TGCGCCAGCAGCCAAGACTATGGTGCCCTTTTGACAGGTCAAGAGACCCAGTACTTC.

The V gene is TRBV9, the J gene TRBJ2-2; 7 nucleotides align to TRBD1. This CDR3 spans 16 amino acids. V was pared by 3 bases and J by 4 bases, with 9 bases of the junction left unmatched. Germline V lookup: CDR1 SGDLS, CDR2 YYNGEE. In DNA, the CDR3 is TGTGCCAGCAGCGGGAGACAGGGAACGCGCACCGGGGAGCTGTTTTTT. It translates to CASSGRQGTRTGELFF. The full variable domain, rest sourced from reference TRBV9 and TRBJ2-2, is DSGVTQTPKHLITATGQRVTLRCSPRSGDLSVYWYQQSLDQGLQFLIQYYNGEERAKGNILERFSAQQFPDLHSELNLSSLELGDSALYFCASSGRQGTRTGELFFGEGSRLTVL.

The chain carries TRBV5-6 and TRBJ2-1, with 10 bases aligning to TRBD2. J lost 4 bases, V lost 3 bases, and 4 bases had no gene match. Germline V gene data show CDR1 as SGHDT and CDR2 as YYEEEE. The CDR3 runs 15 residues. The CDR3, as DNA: TGTGCCAGCAGCTCTACTAGCGGGAAATACAATGAGCAGTTCTTC. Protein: CASSSTSGKYNEQFF.

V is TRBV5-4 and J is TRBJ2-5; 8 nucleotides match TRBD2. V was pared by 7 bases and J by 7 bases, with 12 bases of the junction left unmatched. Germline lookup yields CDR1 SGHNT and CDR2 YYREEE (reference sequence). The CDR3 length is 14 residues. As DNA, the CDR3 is TGTGCCAGCCAGAACTCCGTACGGGAGGGGACCCAGTACTTC. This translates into CASQNSVREGTQYF. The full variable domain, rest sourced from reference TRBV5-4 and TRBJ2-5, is ETGVTQSPTHLIKTRGQQVTLRCSSQSGHNTVSWYQQALGQGPQFIFQYYREEENGRGNFPPRFSGLQFPNYSSELNVNALELDDSALYLCASQNSVREGTQYFGPGTRLLVL.

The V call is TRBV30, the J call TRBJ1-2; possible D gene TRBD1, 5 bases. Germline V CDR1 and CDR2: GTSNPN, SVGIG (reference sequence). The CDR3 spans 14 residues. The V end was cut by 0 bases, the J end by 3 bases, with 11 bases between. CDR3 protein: CAWSVLGRDYGYTF. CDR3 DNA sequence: TGTGCCTGGAGTGTACTGGGCAGGGACTATGGCTACACCTTC.

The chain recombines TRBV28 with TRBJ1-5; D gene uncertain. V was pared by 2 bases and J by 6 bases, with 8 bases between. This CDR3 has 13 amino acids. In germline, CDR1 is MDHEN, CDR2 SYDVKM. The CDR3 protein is CASSLPSVQPQHF. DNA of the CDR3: TGTGCCAGCAGTTTACCCTCAGTTCAGCCCCAGCATTTT.